The present entry profiles one T cell receptor (beta chain) with its context. What it binds is unknown. The data stem from a study of OX40 agonist ivuxolimab in advanced cancers. Study details: Partial responses occurred in three patients (one hepatocellular carcinoma, two cutaneous melanoma). Study-wide results and caveats: Normalized T-cell clonal expansion was also low in some nonresponders.

The V end was cut by 2 bases, the J end by 3 bases, with 11 bases between. The CDR3 runs to 14 residues. Germline assignment: CDR1 MNHEY and CDR2 SVGAGI. Assay used: immunoSEQ multiplex PCR; TCRdb lists only in-frame clones, some missing. The repertoire consists of about 100,000 clones, with 90% occurring once and the leading ten covering about 1.5%. The chain is built from TRBV6-5 and TRBJ2-7; D gene uncertain. Material: CD4+ or CD8+ T cells sorted from blood, obtained in a trial of the OX40 agonist ivuxolimab. This TCR was recovered from an adult with an advanced solid tumor such as melanoma, head and neck, liver or kidney cancer. The CDR3 DNA sequence: TGTGCCAGCAGTTACACAATATCGGGCTACGAGCAGTACTTC. Encoded protein: CASSYTISGYEQYF.